This T cell receptor beta chain was sequenced in a study of cytomegalovirus exposure and HLA in healthy donors. The study's findings and limits: In a later analysis, specific HLA alleles were associated with around 17,000 TCR beta sequences at a 0.05 false discovery rate.

PCR was performed using 60 Vbeta and 13 Jbeta primers. Sequencing used immunoSEQ multiplex PCR; TCRdb keeps in-frame clones, though not all of them. The data show 180,000 or so clones, around three quarters seen once. This clone was recorded only once. Antigen: not known. Trimming pared 5 bases from V and 1 base from J, leaving 11 bases between. CDR3 length: 14 amino acids. Germline CDR1 SGHVS, CDR2 FNYEAQ. The clonotype originates from a woman in her twenties or thirties in good health and CMV-seropositive. The chain joins TRBV7-6 to TRBJ1-1; no firm D call. The sequenced sample was PBMCs. The CDR3 reads CASSQGGGNTEAFF. In nucleotides, the CDR3 is TGTGCCAGCAGCCAAGGCGGCGGGAACACTGAAGCTTTCTTT.